This T cell receptor beta chain was identified during a study of chemoradiotherapy in HPV16-positive cancers. Study-level findings and limits: Candidate HPV-specific clones and E7-related TCR motifs grew in tumor during treatment.

On this clone: Its antigen is unknown.

The CDR3 has 13 residues. Trimming took 0 bases from V and 15 from J, leaving 15 bases between them. Germline loops: CDR1 MGHRA, CDR2 YSYEKL. TCRdb's copy holds only in-frame clones and misses some; the assay was immunoSEQ multiplex PCR. The data show 7,500 to 10,000 clones, about nine tenths seen once. Over chemoradiotherapy, repertoires were sampled more than once. Sequencing was performed on blood, taken from a patient who underwent chemoradiotherapy. The chain links TRBV4-1 to TRBJ1-5, with a possible D match to TRBD1 (5 bases). The TCR sequence derives from a human donor with HPV-associated anogenital cancer. The CDR3 protein is CASSQDRWGMRHF. In DNA form, the CDR3 reads TGCGCCAGCAGCCAAGACCGGTGGGGGATGCGGCATTTT.